The 23 T cell receptor beta chains given below trace back to one sample, sequenced in a study of blood T cell repertoires in COVID-19. Repertoires were generated with immunoSEQ multiplex PCR, while TCRdb's copy carries only in-frame clones and drops some. The sample has over 130,000 clones; under 90% are singletons. The sample consisted of PBMCs or T cells enriched from blood (not recorded which). All receptors come from a woman aged 18-30 years who had been exposed to COVID-19.

The rearrangement links TRBV7-3 to TRBJ2-7; TRBD2 aligns across 7 bases. This CDR3 comprises 13 residues. CDR1 and CDR2 (germline): SGHTA, FQGTGA. Germline trimming cut 2 bases from V and 3 bases from J; bases unmatched to any gene: 1. The CDR3 DNA reads as TGTGCCAGCAGCTTAGGCGGGGGCTACGAGCAGTACTTC. This codes for CASSLGGGYEQYF.

The chain uses TRBV5-4 and TRBJ1-1; TRBD1 agrees at 10 bases. J was trimmed by 7 bases and V by 3 bases; bases with no gene match: 6. The CDR3 loop spans 14 amino acids. Per germline, CDR1 SGHNT and CDR2 YYREEE (reference sequence). The CDR3 here is CASSSSRDRGEAFF. CDR3 DNA sequence: TGTGCCAGCAGCTCCAGCCGGGACAGGGGTGAAGCTTTCTTT.

This clone has a handful of counts. This chain connects TRBV9 to TRBJ1-1, with D hard to call. V was trimmed by 4 bases and J by 3 bases, leaving 13 bases between them. CDR3 length: 14 residues. CDR1 is SGDLS and CDR2 is YYNGEE in the germline V gene. The CDR3 DNA is TGTGCCAGCAGCCCTTCAGGTGGGTACACTGAAGCTTTCTTT. Translated, it gives CASSPSGGYTEAFF.

The chain combines TRBV7-9 with TRBJ1-6; tentative D call: TRBD1 (6 bases). CDR1 SEHNR and CDR2 FQNEAQ come from the germline V gene (reference sequence). This CDR3 is built from 15 residues. Trimming took off 4 bases at V and 10 bases at J, with 17 bases between the two ends. Here the CDR3 DNA reads TGTGCCAGCAGCTCCGTTAACAGGGTCAGGTCACCCCTCCACTTT. Encoded protein: CASSSVNRVRSPLHF.

The chain employs TRBV19 and TRBJ1-2; 8 bases map to TRBD1. CDR3 length: 15 amino acids. Germline lookup yields CDR1 LNHDA and CDR2 SQIVND (reference sequence). V dropped 4 bases and J dropped 2; count of bases not matched to a gene: 6. The CDR3 sequence: CASSTVDRGNYGYTF. The CDR3 DNA reads TGTGCCAGTAGTACCGTCGACAGGGGAAACTATGGCTACACCTTC.

This clone appeared a single time. The chain carries TRBV5-4 and TRBJ2-7; D unresolved. The CDR3 has 11 amino acids. The germline CDR1 and CDR2 sequences are SGHNT and YYREEE (reference sequence). V was trimmed by 0 bases and J by 5 bases, leaving 3 bases between them. The CDR3, as DNA: TGTGCCAGCAGCTTGGCTCACGAGCAGTACTTC. Its translation: CASSLAHEQYF.

This chain joins TRBV7-2 and TRBJ1-5; 7 bases align to TRBD1. V trimming: 6 bases; J trimming: 1 base; junction bases outside the gene matches: 3. The CDR3 covers 14 residues. Germline-derived CDR1 and CDR2 are SGHTA and FQGNSA. The CDR3 loop is CASSKGASNQPQHF. CDR3 DNA: TGTGCCAGCAGTAAGGGGGCCAGCAATCAGCCCCAGCATTTT.

This chain links TRBV10-3 with TRBJ1-1, with TRBD1 as a possible D gene (6 bases). Germline-derived CDR1 and CDR2 are ENHRY and SYGVKD. V lost 6 bases and J lost 0, with 11 bases in between. This CDR3 has 14 amino acids. CDR3 nucleotide sequence: TGTGCCATCAGAGGACAGTCTATGAACACTGAAGCTTTCTTT. It is translated as CAIRGQSMNTEAFF.

This clone was seen more than once but under ten times. The V call is TRBV11-2, the J call TRBJ2-7, with D uncertain. From germline, CDR1 is SGHAT and CDR2 FQNNGV. The CDR3 consists of 12 residues. V lost 1 base to trimming and J lost 4 bases, with 5 bases between them. The CDR3 here is CASSLVRYEQYF. The CDR3 DNA reads as TGTGCCAGCAGCTTAGTTAGATACGAGCAGTACTTC.

The rearrangement uses TRBV29-1 and TRBJ2-5; D is ambiguous. Germline CDR1 SQVTM, CDR2 ANQGSEA. The CDR3 contains 12 residues. Trimming removed 7 bases from V and 5 bases from J, with 14 bases in between. The CDR3 DNA sequence: TGCAGCGCCGCCGGAGATTGGGAGACCCAGTACTTC. It encodes CSAAGDWETQYF.

V is TRBV15 and J is TRBJ2-5; 7 bases agree with TRBD1. The CDR3 has 17 amino acids. Looked up from germline, CDR1 is LNHNV and CDR2 is YYDKDF (reference sequence). The V segment lost 0 bases and the J segment 3 bases; nucleotides outside the gene matches: 10. The CDR3 region is CATSRDESNRGKETQYF. The CDR3 DNA follows: TGTGCCACCAGCAGAGACGAATCCAACAGGGGTAAAGAGACCCAGTACTTC.

This sequence joins TRBV24-1 and TRBJ2-5; 9 bases fit TRBD1. CDR1 and CDR2 (germline): KGHDR, SFDVKD. J was trimmed by 3 bases and V by 3 bases; bases with no gene match: 4. The CDR3 runs to 15 residues. In DNA, the CDR3 is TGTGCCACCAGTGATCCCGGGACAGGGAAAGAGACCCAGTACTTC. Amino acid sequence: CATSDPGTGKETQYF.

The chain uses TRBV27 and TRBJ1-1; D may be TRBD1 (6 bases). The V end lost 5 bases, the J end lost 1 base, and 14 bases lay between the germline ends. Germline values: CDR1 MNHEY, CDR2 SMNVEV (reference sequence). This CDR3 region has 15 residues. The CDR3 bases are TGTGCCAGCAGTAAAATAGGACAGAGGAACACTGAAGCTTTCTTT. Its protein product is CASSKIGQRNTEAFF.

This clone has a single count. One end of the junction is discordant with germline, which a read error may explain. The CDR3 is CASRLAANEQFF. The CDR3 DNA reads as TGTGCCAGCAGATTAGCGGCCAATGAGCAGTTCTTC. The gene calls are TRBV12-3 or TRBV12-4 and TRBJ2-1, with D possibly matching TRBD2 (6 bases). This CDR3 comprises 12 residues.

CDR3 in DNA: TGTGCCAGCGGCCCTTCTAGCAATCAGCCCCAGCATTTT. Translation: CASGPSSNQPQHF. The chain uses TRBV28 and TRBJ1-5, with D unresolved. Germline-derived CDR1 and CDR2 are MDHEN and SYDVKM. This CDR3 has 13 amino acids. Trimming shortened V by 8 bases and J by 0 bases, and 8 bases separated the two germline ends.

The chain joins TRBV3-1 (or the pseudogene TRBV3-2) to TRBJ1-2, with 10 nucleotides matching TRBD1. The CDR3 runs 14 residues. CDR1 and CDR2 from the germline V gene are LGHDT and YNNKEL (reference sequence). Trimming at V came to 6 bases and at J to 2 bases, leaving 3 bases not matched to a gene. The CDR3, as DNA: TGTGCCAGCAGAAGGGACAGGGGAAACTATGGCTACACCTTC. Amino acids: CASRRDRGNYGYTF.

V usage is TRBV30 and J usage is TRBJ2-2; 8 nucleotides agree with TRBD1. Germline V lookup: CDR1 GTSNPN, CDR2 SVGIG (reference sequence). CDR3 length: 15 residues. V lost 0 bases, J lost 6 bases, and 6 bases stayed unmatched. The DNA of the CDR3 is TGTGCCTGGAGTGTTCTTCCAGGGGGCTCCGGGGAGCTGTTTTTT. Protein product: CAWSVLPGGSGELFF.

The V and J genes are TRBV19 and TRBJ1-1; 7 nucleotides line up with TRBD1. The CDR3 sequence is 14 residues long. Germline loops: CDR1 LNHDA, CDR2 SQIVND (reference sequence). V dropped 4 bases and J dropped 4; count of bases not matched to a gene: 6. This chain's CDR3 is CASSTGQLGTEAFF. The CDR3 DNA follows: TGTGCCAGTAGTACGGGACAGCTTGGCACTGAAGCTTTCTTT.

This rearrangement joins TRBV6-4 to TRBJ2-1; 9 bases match TRBD2. With 0 bases clipped from V and 8 bases from J, the junction kept 5 bases outside the gene matches. Germline V gene sequence: CDR1 MRHNA, CDR2 SNTAGT. The CDR3 has 15 amino acids. The CDR3 loop reads CASSDSASGKYEQFF. The CDR3, as DNA: TGTGCCAGCAGTGACTCGGCTAGCGGGAAGTATGAGCAGTTCTTC.

This chain connects TRBV10-1 to TRBJ1-1, with 8 bases aligning to TRBD1. With 2 bases clipped from V and 0 bases from J, the junction kept 2 bases outside the gene matches. The CDR3 spans 15 residues. CDR1 and CDR2 from the germline V gene are WNHNN and SYGVQD (reference sequence). For the CDR3, the DNA is TGCGCCAGCAGTGAGAGACAGGGGATGAACACTGAAGCTTTCTTT. Amino acids: CASSERQGMNTEAFF.

The table lists this clone with a count of one. This chain connects TRBV9 to TRBJ2-1; TRBD2 agrees at 8 bases. J was trimmed by 3 bases and V by 2 bases; bases with no gene match: 4. In germline, CDR1 is SGDLS, CDR2 YYNGEE. This CDR3 spans 15 amino acids. CDR3 loop: CASSVGGRFYNEQFF. CDR3 DNA sequence: TGTGCCAGCAGCGTCGGCGGGAGGTTCTACAATGAGCAGTTCTTC.

CDR3 residues: CASSLYATNEKLFF. The CDR3, as DNA: TGTGCCAGCAGTTTATATGCAACTAATGAAAAACTGTTTTTT. The V call is TRBV6-2 or TRBV6-3, the J call TRBJ1-4; D remains ambiguous. The CDR3 is 14 residues long. Trimming took off 4 bases at V and 0 bases at J, with 6 bases between the two ends. Germline loops: CDR1 MNHEY, CDR2 SVGEGT.

The V gene is TRBV27, the J gene TRBJ1-2; possible D gene TRBD1, 5 bases. The V gene lost 3 bases and the J gene lost 3 bases, with 14 bases spanning the gap. This CDR3 is 15 amino acids long. The germline CDR1 and CDR2 sequences are MNHEY and SMNVEV (reference sequence). The CDR3 loop is CASSFRQGRDYGYTF. Written as DNA, the CDR3 is TGTGCCAGCAGTTTTAGGCAGGGTAGGGACTATGGCTACACCTTC.